This T cell receptor (beta chain) was retrieved from a study of CD8 T cells in Susac syndrome. The authors carried out high-throughput sequencing of TCR beta. They applied it to CD8+ and CD4+ T cells obtained from blood. Matching for age and sex applied to the controls, who were healthy donors. TEMRA cells were FACS-enriched, while CD8+ and CD4+ T cells were negatively isolated. The ends lost 0 bases at V and 3 bases at J; junction bases unmatched: 4. CDR1 and CDR2 (germline): LGHDT, YNNKEL (reference sequence). The CDR3 covers 15 residues. The authors reverse transcribed roughly 0.5 to 1 ug RNA with random hexamers. TCR beta CDR3 was amplified by immunoSEQ covering 54 Vbeta and 13 Jbeta. Each CDR3 protein is one row after TCRdb ran MiXCR on the immunoSEQ multiplex PCR reads. Counted here are 70,000 to 100,000 distinct CDR3 sequences, about 93% occurring once; the ten biggest clones make up roughly 0.32%.

The rearrangement joins TRBV3-1 to TRBJ2-7; 8 positions agree with TRBD1. Input material: CD8+ T cells from PBMCs. This clonotype was obtained from a human donor in good health. The CDR3 is CASSQEGQGGYEQYF. The CDR3 nucleotides read TGTGCCAGCAGCCAAGAAGGACAGGGAGGCTACGAGCAGTACTTC.